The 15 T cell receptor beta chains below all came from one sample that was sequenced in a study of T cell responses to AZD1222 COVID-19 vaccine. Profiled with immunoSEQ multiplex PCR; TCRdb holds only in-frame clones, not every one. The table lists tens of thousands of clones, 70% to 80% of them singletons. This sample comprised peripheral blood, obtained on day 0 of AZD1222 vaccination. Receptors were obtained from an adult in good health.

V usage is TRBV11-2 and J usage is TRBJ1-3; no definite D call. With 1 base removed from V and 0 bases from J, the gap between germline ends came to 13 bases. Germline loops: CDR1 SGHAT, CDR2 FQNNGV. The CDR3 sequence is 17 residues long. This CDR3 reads CASSLVDAIYSGNTIYF. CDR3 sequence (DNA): TGTGCCAGCAGCTTAGTGGACGCGATATACTCTGGAAACACCATATATTTT.

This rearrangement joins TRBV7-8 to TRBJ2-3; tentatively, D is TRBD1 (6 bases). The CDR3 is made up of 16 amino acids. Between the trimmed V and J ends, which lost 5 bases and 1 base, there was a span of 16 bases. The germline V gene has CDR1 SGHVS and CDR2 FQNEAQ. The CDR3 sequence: CASSPRQAWGTDTQYF. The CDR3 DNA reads TGTGCCAGCAGCCCGAGACAGGCCTGGGGCACAGATACGCAGTATTTT.

The DNA of the CDR3 is TGTGCCAGCAGTCCTGGCGCCTTCGAAGCTTTCTTT. Residues: CASSPGAFEAFF. V usage is TRBV6-6 and J usage is TRBJ1-1; D remains unclear. Germline values: CDR1 MNHNY, CDR2 SVGAGI (reference sequence). The CDR3 totals 12 residues. V shed 5 bases and J shed 8 bases, with 12 bases lying between them.

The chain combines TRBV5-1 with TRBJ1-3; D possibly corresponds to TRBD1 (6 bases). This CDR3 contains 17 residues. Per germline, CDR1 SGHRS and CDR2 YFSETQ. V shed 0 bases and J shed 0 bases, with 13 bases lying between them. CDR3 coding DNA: TGCGCCAGCAGCTTGGTCGTGGGGACATACTCTGGAAACACCATATATTTT. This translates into CASSLVVGTYSGNTIYF.

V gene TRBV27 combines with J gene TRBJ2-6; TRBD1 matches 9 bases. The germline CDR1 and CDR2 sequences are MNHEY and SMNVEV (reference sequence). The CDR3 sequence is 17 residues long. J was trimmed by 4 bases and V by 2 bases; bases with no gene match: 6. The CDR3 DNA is TGTGCCAGCAGTTTAACGGGACAGGGAACCGGGGCCAACGTCCTGACTTTC. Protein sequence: CASSLTGQGTGANVLTF.

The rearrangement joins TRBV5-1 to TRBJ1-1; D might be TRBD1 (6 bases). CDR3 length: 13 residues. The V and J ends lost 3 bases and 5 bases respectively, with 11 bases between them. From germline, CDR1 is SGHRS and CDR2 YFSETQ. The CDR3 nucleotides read TGCGCCAGCAGCTCACAGGGATTTACTGAAGCTTTCTTT. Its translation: CASSSQGFTEAFF.

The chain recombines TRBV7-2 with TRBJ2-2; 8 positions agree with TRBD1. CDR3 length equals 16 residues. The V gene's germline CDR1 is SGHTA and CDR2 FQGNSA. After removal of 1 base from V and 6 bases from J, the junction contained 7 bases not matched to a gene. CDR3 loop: CASSLDVSGGSGELFF. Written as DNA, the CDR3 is TGTGCCAGCAGCTTAGATGTTTCAGGGGGCTCCGGGGAGCTGTTTTTT.

The CDR3 DNA sequence: TGTGCCACCCAAAGGAGGGGTACGAACACCGGGGAGCTGTTTTTT. Its protein product is CATQRRGTNTGELFF. The chain carries TRBV24-1 and TRBJ2-2; TRBD2 is a possible D gene (6 bases). V lost 9 bases, J lost 0 bases, and 13 bases lay in between. From germline, CDR1 is KGHDR and CDR2 SFDVKD. The CDR3 is 15 residues long.

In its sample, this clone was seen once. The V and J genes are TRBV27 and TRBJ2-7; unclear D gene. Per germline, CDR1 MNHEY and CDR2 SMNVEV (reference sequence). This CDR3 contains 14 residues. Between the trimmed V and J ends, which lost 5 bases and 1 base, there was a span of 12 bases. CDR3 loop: CASSIRADSYEQYF. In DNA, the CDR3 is TGTGCCAGCAGTATCCGTGCGGATTCCTACGAGCAGTACTTC.

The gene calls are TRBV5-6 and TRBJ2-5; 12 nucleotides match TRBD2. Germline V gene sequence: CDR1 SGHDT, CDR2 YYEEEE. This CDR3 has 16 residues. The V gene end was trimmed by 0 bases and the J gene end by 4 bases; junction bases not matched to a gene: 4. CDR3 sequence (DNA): TGTGCCAGCAGCTTGGGGACTAGCGGGGAACGAGAGACCCAGTACTTC. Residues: CASSLGTSGERETQYF.

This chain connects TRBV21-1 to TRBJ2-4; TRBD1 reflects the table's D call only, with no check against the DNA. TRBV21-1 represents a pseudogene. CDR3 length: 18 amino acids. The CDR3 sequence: CASSNRDRGRLAKNIQYF. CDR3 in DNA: TGTGCCAGCAGCAATCGGGACAGGGGGCGTCTAGCCAAAAACATTCAGTACTTC.

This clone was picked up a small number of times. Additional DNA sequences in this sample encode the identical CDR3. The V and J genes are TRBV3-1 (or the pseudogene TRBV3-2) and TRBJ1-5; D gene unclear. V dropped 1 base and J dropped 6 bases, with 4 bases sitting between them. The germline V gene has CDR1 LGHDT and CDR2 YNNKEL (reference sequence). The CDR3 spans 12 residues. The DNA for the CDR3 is TGTGCCAGCAGCCAAGGAGGTCAGCCCCAGCATTTT. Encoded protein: CASSQGGQPQHF.

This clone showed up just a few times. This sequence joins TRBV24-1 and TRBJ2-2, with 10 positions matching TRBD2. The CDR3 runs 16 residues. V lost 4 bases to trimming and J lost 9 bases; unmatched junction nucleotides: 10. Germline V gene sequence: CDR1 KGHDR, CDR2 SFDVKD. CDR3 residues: CATSDRAGGPVRELFF. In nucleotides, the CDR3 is TGTGCCACCAGTGACCGAGCGGGAGGGCCTGTCCGGGAGCTGTTTTTT.

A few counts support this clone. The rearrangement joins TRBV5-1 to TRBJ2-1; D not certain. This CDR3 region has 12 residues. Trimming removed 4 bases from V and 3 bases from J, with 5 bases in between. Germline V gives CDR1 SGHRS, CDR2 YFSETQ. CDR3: CASSPDYNEQFF. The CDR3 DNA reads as TGCGCCAGCAGCCCGGACTACAATGAGCAGTTCTTC.

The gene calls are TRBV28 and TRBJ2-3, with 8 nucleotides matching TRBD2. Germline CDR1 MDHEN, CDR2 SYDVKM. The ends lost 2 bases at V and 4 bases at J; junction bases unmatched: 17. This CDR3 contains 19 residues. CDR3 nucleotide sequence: TGTGCCAGCAGTTTACGGGGCGTCAGTCCGGGGGGGCGGGCAGATACGCAGTATTTT. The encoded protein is CASSLRGVSPGGRADTQYF.